This T cell receptor (beta chain) appears in the sequencing data of a study of blood T cell repertoires in COVID-19. The germline V gene has CDR1 SEHNR and CDR2 FQNEAQ (reference sequence). The CDR3 extends over 13 amino acids. Trimming cost V 6 bases and J 6 bases; bases outside gene matches: 7. Authors' methods: Reference gene primer amplification yielded estimated nucleated cell counts. Assay used: immunoSEQ multiplex PCR; TCRdb lists only in-frame clones, some missing. V, J and clone size were drawn from that table, and D and trimming were deduced from the DNA. The table lists roughly 70,000 clones, approximately 90% of them singletons, with 5% to 7% in the top ten.

Material for sequencing was peripheral blood. V is TRBV7-9 and J is TRBJ1-1, with TRBD1 identical over 7 bases. This TCR came from a woman in her seventies with acute or convalescent COVID-19. CDR3 DNA sequence: TGTGCCAGCAGGCCGACAGGGCCCGCTGAAGCTTTCTTT. It is translated as CASRPTGPAEAFF.